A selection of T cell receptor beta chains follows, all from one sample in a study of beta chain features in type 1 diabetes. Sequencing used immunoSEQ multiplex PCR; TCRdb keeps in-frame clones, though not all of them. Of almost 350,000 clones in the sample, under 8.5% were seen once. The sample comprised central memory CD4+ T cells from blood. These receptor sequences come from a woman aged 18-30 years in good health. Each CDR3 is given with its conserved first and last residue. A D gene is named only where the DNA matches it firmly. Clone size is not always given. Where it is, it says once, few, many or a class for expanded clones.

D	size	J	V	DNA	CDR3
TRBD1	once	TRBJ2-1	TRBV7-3	TGTGCCAGCAGCTTAATACAGACAGGGGTCAATGAGCAGTTCTTC	CASSLIQTGVNEQFF
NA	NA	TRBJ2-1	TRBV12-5	TGTGCTAGTGGTTTACGAGTAGCGAACTACAATGAGCAGTTCTTC	CASGLRVANYNEQFF
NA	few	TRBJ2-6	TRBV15	TGTGCCACCAGCAGAGATTTACCTGGGTCTGGGGCCAACGTCCTGACTTTC	CATSRDLPGSGANVLTF
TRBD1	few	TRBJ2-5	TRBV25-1	TGTGCCAGCAATAGACAGGGGGTGGAAGAGACCCAGTACTTC	CASNRQGVEETQYF
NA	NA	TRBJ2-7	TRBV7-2	TGTGCCAGCAGCGAACAGGCTTACGAGCAGTACTTC	CASSEQAYEQYF
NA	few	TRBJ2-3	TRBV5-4	TGTGCCAGCAGCTTGGATCGGCAGCGCACAGATACGCAGTATTTT	CASSLDRQRTDTQYF
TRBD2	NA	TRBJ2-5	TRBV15	TGTGCCACCAGCAGACCGGGACTAGCGTGGGAGACCCAGTACTTC	CATSRPGLAWETQYF
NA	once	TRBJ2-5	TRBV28	TGTGCCAGCAGTGTGGCGTGGGAGACCCAGTACTTC	CASSVAWETQYF
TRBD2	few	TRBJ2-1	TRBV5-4	TGTGCCAGCAGCTCTGCTAGCGGAGACAATGAGCAGTTCTTC	CASSSASGDNEQFF
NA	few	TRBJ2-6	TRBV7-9	TGTGCCAGCCCCGCAGTAGGGGGACTCAACTCTGGGGCCAACGTCCTGACTTTC	CASPAVGGLNSGANVLTF
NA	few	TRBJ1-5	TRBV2	TGTGCCAGCAGTGAGAATGGGGATCAGCCCCAGCATTTT	CASSENGDQPQHF
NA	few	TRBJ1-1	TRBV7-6	TGTGCCAGCAGCCCGGGGCAGGGTGTGACTTTCTTT	CASSPGQGVTFF
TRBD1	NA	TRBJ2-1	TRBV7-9	TGTGCCAGCAGAGCCCGGGACAGGGTTTACGAGCAGTTCTTC	CASRARDRVYEQFF
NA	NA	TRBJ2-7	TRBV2	TGTGCCAGCCAAGGGGTAAACTACGAGCAGTACTTC	CASQGVNYEQYF
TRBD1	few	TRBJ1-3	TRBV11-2	TGTGCCACCGGGACAGCTGGAAACACCATATATTTT	CATGTAGNTIYF
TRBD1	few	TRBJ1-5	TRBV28	TGTGCCAGCAGCCAGGGACAGGGGAATCAGCCCCAGCATTTT	CASSQGQGNQPQHF
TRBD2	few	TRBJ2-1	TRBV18	TGTGCCAGCTCACCAAGCCTGGTAGCGGGGGGTTACAATGAGCAGTTCTTC	CASSPSLVAGGYNEQFF
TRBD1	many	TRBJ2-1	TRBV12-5	TGTGCTAGTGCACGGGACAGCAAGTACAATGAGCAGTTCTTC	CASARDSKYNEQFF
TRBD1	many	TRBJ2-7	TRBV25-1	TGTGCCAGCAGTGAACCGACAGGGAGTCTAGGAGAGCAGTACTTC	CASSEPTGSLGEQYF
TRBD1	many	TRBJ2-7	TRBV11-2	TGTGCCAGCAGCCCTCAGGGGGCAAGCGAGCAGTACTTC	CASSPQGASEQYF
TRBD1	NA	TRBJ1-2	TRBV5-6	TGTGCCAGCAGTTTGACAGGGAGGGCGCGTGGCTACACCTTC	CASSLTGRARGYTF
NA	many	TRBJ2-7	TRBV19	TGTGCCAGTAGTATCAATTCCGGTTCCCCCTACGAGCAGTACTTC	CASSINSGSPYEQYF
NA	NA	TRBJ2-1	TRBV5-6	TGTGCCAGCAGCTTGGTAGGCAGCCACAATGAGCAGTTCTTC	CASSLVGSHNEQFF
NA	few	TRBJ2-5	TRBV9	TGTGCCAGCAGCGTTGCCGTTTCTAGCGTACAAGAGACCCAGTACTTC	CASSVAVSSVQETQYF
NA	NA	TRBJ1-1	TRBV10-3	TGTGCCATCAGTGGAAGACAGAATATTGACACTGAAGCTTTCTTT	CAISGRQNIDTEAFF
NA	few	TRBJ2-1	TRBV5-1	TGCGCCAGCAGCCCAGCGGTTGGCCTTAATGAGCAGTTCTTC	CASSPAVGLNEQFF
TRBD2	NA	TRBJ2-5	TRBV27	TGTGCCAGCAGTTTTATGCTAGCGGGAAAAGAGACCCAGTACTTC	CASSFMLAGKETQYF
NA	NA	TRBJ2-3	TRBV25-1	TGTGCCAGCAGTAAACAGGGAGACGGTACGCAGTATTTT	CASSKQGDGTQYF
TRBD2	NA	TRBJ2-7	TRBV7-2	TGTGCCACAGGGCGGGAGTCATTCTACGAGCAGTACTTC	CATGRESFYEQYF
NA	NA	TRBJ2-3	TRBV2	TGTGCCAGCAAGACTAGAAACACAGATACGCAGTATTTT	CASKTRNTDTQYF
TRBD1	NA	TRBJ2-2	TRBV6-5	TGTGCCAGCAGTTACTCTGGGACAGGCGTCACCGGGGAGCTGTTTTTT	CASSYSGTGVTGELFF
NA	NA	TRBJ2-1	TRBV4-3	TGCGCCAGCAGCCAAGAGATCGGTATCGATGAGCAGTTCTTC	CASSQEIGIDEQFF
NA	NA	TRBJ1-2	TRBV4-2	TGTGCCAGCAGCCAACCGGACGGACGAGCTAACTATGGCTACACCTTC	CASSQPDGRANYGYTF
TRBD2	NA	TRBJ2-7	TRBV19	TGTGCCAGTAGTCCAATAGCGGGAGCCCTCTCCTACGAGCAGTACTTC	CASSPIAGALSYEQYF
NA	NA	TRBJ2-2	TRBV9	TGTGCCAGCAGCGTTCGTAGGGAGACAGTGGCCGGGGAGCTGTTTTTT	CASSVRRETVAGELFF
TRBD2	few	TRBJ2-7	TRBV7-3	TGTGCCAGCAGCTTAAGCGGCGGGGGCGAGCAGTACTTC	CASSLSGGGEQYF
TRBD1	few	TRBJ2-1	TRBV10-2	TGCGCCAGCAGTGATCCGGGACAGGGCTACAATGAGCAGTTCTTC	CASSDPGQGYNEQFF
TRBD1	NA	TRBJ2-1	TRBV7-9	TGTGCCAGCAGCTACGACCCGGGACAGGGCAGCAATGAGCAGTTCTTC	CASSYDPGQGSNEQFF
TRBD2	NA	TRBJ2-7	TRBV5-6	TGTGCCAGCAGCTTGGCTAGCGGGAGCAGAGGGGGATACGAGCAGTACTTC	CASSLASGSRGGYEQYF
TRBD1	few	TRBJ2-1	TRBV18	TGTGCCAGCTCACTAAGGACAGGGTTACCCTACAATGAGCAGTTCTTC	CASSLRTGLPYNEQFF
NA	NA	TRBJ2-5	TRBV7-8	TGTGCCAGCAGCTCCACCAAAGGGGAGACCCAGTACTTC	CASSSTKGETQYF
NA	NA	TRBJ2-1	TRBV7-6	TGTGCCAGCAGCTTAGGGGTACTCCTCAATGAGCAGTTCTTC	CASSLGVLLNEQFF
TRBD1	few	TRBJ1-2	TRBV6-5	TGTGCCAGCAGTTTGCTAGGGACAGGGAGAAACTATGGCTACACCTTC	CASSLLGTGRNYGYTF
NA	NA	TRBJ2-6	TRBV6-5	TGTGCCAGCAGCCCGGACTACTCTGGGGCCAACGTCCTGACTTTC	CASSPDYSGANVLTF
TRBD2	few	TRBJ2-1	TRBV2	TGTGCCAGCAGTCACACCGGGACTAGCGGCCGTGGGGGTGAGCAGTTCTTC	CASSHTGTSGRGGEQFF
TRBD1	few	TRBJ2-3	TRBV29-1	TGCAGCGTTGAACTCGTCCGGGACAGCACGGATACGCAGTATTTT	CSVELVRDSTDTQYF
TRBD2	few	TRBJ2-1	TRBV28	TGTGCCAGCAAAATAATTTCGAGGGAGGGTGGGGAGCAGTTCTTC	CASKIISREGGEQFF
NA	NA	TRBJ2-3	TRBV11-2	TGTGCCAGCAGCCCGGGGGCAGCCACAGATACGCAGTATTTT	CASSPGAATDTQYF
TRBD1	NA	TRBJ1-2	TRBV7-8	TGTGCCAGCAGCTCCCGGACAGGGGAGTATGGCTACACCTTC	CASSSRTGEYGYTF
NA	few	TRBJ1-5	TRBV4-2	TGTGCCAGCAGCCAAGATCGAGATCAGCCCCAGCATTTT	CASSQDRDQPQHF
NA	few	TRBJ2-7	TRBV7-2	TGTGCCAGCAGCTTGCAGGGCTACGAGCAGTACTTC	CASSLQGYEQYF